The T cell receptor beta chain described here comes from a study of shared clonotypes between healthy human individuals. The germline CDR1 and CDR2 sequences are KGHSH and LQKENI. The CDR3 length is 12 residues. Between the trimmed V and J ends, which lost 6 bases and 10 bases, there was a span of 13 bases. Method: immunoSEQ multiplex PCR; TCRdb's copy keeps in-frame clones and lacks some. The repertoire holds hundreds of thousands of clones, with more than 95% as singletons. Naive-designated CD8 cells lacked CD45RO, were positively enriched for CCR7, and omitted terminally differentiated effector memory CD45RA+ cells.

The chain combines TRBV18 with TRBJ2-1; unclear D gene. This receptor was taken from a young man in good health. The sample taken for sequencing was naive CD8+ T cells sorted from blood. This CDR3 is CASSLQTREQFF. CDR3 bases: TGTGCCAGCTCCCTACAAACCAGGGAGCAGTTCTTC.